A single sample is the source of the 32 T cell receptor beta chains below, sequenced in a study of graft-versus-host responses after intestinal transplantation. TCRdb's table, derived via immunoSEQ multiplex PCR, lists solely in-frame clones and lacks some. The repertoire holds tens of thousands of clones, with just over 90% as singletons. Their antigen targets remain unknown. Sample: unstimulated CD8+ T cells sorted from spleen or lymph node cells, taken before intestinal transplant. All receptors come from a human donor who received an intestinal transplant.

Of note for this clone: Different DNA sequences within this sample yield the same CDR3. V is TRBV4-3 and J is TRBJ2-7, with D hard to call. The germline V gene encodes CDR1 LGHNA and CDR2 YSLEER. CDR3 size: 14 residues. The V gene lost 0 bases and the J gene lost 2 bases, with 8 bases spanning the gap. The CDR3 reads CASSQDIGAYEQYF. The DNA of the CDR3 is TGCGCCAGCAGCCAAGATATTGGAGCCTACGAGCAGTACTTC.

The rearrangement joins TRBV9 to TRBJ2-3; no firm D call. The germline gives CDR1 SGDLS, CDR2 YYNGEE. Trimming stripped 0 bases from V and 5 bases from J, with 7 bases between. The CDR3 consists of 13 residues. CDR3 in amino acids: CASSVEQVDTQYF. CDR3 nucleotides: TGTGCCAGCAGCGTAGAGCAGGTAGATACGCAGTATTTT.

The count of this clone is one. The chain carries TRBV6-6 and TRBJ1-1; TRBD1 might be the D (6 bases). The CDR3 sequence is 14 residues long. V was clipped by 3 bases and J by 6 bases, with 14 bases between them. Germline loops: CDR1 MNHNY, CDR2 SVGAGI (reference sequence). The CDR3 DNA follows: TGTGCCAGCAGTTATGACCAGGACAGCTCTGAAGCTTTCTTT. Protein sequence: CASSYDQDSSEAFF.

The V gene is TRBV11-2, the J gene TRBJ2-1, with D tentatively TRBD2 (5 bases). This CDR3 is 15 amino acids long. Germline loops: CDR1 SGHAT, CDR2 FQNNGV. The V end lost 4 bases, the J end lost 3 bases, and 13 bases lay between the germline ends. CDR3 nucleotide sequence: TGTGCCAGCAGCTGGATTAATAGCGACTACAATGAGCAGTTCTTC. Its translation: CASSWINSDYNEQFF.

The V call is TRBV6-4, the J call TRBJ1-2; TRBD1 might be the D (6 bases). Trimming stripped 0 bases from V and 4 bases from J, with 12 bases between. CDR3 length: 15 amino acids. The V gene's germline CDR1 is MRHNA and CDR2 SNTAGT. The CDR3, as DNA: TGTGCCAGCAGTGACTCGTCCGACAGGATCTATGGCTACACCTTC. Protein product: CASSDSSDRIYGYTF.

CDR3: CASSAGQGATEAFF. The CDR3 bases are TGTGCCAGCAGTGCTGGACAGGGGGCCACTGAAGCTTTCTTT. This sequence joins TRBV27 and TRBJ1-1; 11 bases are a match to TRBD1. The ends lost 5 bases at V and 4 bases at J; junction bases unmatched: 3. Per germline, CDR1 MNHEY and CDR2 SMNVEV (reference sequence). This CDR3 has 14 residues.

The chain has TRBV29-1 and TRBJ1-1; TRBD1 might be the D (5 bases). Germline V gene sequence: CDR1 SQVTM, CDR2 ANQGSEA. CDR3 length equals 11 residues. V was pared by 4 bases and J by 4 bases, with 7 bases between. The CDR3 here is CSVVRGTEAFF. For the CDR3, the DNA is TGCAGCGTTGTAAGGGGCACTGAAGCTTTCTTT.

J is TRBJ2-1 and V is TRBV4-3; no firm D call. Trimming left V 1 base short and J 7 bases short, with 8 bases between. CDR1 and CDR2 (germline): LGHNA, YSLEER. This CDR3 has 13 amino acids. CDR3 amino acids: CASSQVLDNEQFF. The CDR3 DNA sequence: TGCGCCAGCAGCCAAGTTCTAGATAATGAGCAGTTCTTC.

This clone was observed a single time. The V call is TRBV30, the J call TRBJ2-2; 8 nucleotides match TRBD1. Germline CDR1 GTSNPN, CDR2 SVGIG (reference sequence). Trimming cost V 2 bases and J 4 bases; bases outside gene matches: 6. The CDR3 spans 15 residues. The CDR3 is CAWSLDRAGTGELFF. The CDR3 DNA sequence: TGTGCCTGGAGTTTGGACAGGGCCGGCACCGGGGAGCTGTTTTTT. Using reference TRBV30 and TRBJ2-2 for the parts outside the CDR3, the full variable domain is SQTIHQWPATLVQPVGSPLSLECTVEGTSNPNLYWYRQAAGRGLQLLFYSVGIGQISSEVPQNLSASRPQDRQFILSSKKLLLSDSGFYLCAWSLDRAGTGELFFGEGSRLTVL.

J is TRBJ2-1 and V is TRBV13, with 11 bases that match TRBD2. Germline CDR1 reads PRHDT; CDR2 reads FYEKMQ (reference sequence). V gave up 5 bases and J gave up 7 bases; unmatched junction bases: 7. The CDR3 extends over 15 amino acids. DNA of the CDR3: TGTGCCAGCAGCCGTAGCGGGGGGGCAAGGAATGAGCAGTTCTTC. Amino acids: CASSRSGGARNEQFF.

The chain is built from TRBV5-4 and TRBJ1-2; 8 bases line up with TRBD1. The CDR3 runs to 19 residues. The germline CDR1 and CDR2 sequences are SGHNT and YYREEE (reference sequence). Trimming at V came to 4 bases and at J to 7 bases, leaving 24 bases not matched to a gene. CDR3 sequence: CASSQLSGRGRGKVVGYTF. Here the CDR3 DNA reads TGTGCCAGCAGCCAATTGAGTGGCAGGGGGCGCGGTAAGGTGGTTGGCTACACCTTC.

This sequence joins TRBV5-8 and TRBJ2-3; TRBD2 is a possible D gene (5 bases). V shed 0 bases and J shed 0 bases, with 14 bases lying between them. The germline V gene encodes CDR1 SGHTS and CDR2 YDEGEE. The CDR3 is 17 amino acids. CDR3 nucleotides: TGTGCCAGCAGCTTGGATAGTAGCGACACTAGCACAGATACGCAGTATTTT. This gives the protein CASSLDSSDTSTDTQYF.

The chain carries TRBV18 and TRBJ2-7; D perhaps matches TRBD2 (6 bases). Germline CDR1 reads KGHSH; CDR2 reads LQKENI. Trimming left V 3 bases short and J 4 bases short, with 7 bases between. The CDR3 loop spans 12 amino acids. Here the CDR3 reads CASSPEGYEQYF. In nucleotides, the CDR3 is TGTGCCAGCTCACCGGAGGGATACGAGCAGTACTTC. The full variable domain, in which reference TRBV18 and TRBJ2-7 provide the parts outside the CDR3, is NAGVMQNPRHLVRRRGQEARLRCSPMKGHSHVYWYRQLPEEGLKFMVYLQKENIIDESGMPKERFSAEFPKEGPSILRIQQVVRGDSAAYFCASSPEGYEQYFGPGTRLTVT.

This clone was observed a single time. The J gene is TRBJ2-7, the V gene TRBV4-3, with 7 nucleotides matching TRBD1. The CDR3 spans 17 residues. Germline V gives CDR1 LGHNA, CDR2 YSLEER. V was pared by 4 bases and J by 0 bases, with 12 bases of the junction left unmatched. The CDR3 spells CASSPTGSRGSSYEQYF. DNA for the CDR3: TGCGCCAGCAGCCCCACGGGAAGCAGGGGGAGCTCCTACGAGCAGTACTTC.

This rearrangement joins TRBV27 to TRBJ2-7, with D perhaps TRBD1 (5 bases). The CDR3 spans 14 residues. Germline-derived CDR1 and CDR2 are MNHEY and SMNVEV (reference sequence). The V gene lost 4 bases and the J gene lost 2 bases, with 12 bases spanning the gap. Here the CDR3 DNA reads TGTGCCAGCAGTTGGGCAGGGCCGGCCTACGAGCAGTACTTC. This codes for CASSWAGPAYEQYF.

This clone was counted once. This CDR3 is CASSLGGVTGELFF. CDR3 DNA: TGCGCCAGCAGCCTAGGGGGGGTGACCGGGGAGCTGTTTTTT. The J gene is TRBJ2-2, the V gene TRBV4-3; D is possibly TRBD2 (7 bases). This CDR3 spans 14 amino acids. Looked up from germline, CDR1 is LGHNA and CDR2 is YSLEER. Deletions cut 4 bases from V and 5 bases from J, with 11 bases between.

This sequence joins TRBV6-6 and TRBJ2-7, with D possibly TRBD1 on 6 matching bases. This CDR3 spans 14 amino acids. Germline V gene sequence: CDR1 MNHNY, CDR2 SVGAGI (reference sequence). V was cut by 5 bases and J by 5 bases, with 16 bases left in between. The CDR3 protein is CASSTDSTLDEQYF. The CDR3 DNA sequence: TGTGCCAGCAGTACGGACAGTACGTTAGACGAGCAGTACTTC.

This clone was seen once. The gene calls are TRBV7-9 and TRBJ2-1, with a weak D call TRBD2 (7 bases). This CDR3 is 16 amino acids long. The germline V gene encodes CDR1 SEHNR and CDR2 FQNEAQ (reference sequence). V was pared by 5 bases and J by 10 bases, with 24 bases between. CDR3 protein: CASSPREGRQALEQFF. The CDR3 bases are TGTGCCAGCAGCCCAAGGGAGGGGCGACAGGCGTTAGAGCAGTTCTTC.

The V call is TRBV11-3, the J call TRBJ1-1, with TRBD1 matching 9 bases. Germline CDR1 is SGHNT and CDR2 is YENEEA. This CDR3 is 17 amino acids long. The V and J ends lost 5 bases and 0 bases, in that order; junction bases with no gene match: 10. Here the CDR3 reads CASSIRTGAALNTEAFF. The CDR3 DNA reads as TGTGCCAGCAGCATCAGGACAGGGGCCGCCCTGAACACTGAAGCTTTCTTT.

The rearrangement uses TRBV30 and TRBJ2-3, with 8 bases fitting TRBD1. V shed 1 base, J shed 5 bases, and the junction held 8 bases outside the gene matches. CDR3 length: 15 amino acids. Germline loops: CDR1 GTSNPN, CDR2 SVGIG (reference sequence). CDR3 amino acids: CAWSGGAGGLDTQYF. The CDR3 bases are TGTGCCTGGAGTGGGGGGGCAGGGGGCTTAGATACGCAGTATTTT.

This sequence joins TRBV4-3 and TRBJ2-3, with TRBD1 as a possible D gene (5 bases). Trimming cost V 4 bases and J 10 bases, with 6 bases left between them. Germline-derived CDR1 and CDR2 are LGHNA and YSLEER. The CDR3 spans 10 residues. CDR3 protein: CASSPRAQYF. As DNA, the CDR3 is TGCGCCAGCAGCCCCAGGGCGCAGTATTTT.

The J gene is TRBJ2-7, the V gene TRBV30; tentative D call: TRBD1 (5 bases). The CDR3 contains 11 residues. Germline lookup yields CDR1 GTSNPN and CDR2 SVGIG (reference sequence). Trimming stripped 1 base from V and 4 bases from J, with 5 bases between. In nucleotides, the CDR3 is TGTGCCTGGAGTGAGGGGTACGAGCAGTACTTC. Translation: CAWSEGYEQYF.

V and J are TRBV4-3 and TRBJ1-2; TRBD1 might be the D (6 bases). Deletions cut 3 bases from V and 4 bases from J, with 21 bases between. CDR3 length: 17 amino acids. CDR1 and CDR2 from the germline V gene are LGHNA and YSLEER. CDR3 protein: CASSHRFPQGRGYGYTF. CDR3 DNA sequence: TGCGCCAGCAGCCACCGATTTCCCCAGGGGAGGGGCTATGGCTACACCTTC.

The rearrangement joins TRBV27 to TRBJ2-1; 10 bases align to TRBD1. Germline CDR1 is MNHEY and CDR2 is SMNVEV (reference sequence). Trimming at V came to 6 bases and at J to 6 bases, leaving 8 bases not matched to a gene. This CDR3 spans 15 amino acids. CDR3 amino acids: CASRKTGGFINEQFF. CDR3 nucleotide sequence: TGTGCCAGCAGGAAGACAGGGGGCTTTATCAATGAGCAGTTCTTC.

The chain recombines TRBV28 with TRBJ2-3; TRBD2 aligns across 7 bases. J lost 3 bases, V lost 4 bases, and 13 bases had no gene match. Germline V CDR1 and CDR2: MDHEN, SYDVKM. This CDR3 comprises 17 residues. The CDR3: CASSYLSLGGGTDTQYF. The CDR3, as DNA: TGTGCCAGCAGTTATTTGTCCCTTGGGGGGGGAACAGATACGCAGTATTTT.

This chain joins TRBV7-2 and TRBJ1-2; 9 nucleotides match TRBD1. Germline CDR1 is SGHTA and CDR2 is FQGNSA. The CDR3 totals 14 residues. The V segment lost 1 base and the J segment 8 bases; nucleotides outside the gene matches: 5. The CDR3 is CASSLGGTGNGYTF. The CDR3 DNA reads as TGTGCCAGCAGCTTAGGGGGGACAGGGAACGGCTACACCTTC.

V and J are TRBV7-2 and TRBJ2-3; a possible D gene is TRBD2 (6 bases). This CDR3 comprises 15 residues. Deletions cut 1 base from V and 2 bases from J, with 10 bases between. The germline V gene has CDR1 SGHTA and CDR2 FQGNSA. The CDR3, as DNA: TGTGCCAGCAGCTTAGTTGGGGGGAACACAGATACGCAGTATTTT. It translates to CASSLVGGNTDTQYF.

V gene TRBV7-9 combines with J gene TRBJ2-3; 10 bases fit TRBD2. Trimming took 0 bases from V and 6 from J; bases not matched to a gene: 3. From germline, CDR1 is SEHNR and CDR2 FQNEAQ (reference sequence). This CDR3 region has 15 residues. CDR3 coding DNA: TGTGCCAGCAGCTTAGCTAGCGGGGGGAAGGATACGCAGTATTTT. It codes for CASSLASGGKDTQYF.

The CDR3 nucleotides are TGTGCCAGCAGCCCCCGGGACTTCCTGAACACTGAAGCTTTCTTT. This translates into CASSPRDFLNTEAFF. The chain has TRBV5-5 and TRBJ1-1; D is possibly TRBD1 (5 bases). This CDR3 contains 15 residues. CDR1 and CDR2 from the germline V gene are SGHKS and YYEKEE (reference sequence). Between the trimmed V and J ends, which lost 4 bases and 0 bases, there was a span of 13 bases.

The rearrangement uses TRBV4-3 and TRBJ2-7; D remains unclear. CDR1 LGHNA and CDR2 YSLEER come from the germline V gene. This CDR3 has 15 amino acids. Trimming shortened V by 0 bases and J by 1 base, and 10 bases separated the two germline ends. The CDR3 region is CASSQDYSPSYEQYF. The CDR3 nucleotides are TGCGCCAGCAGCCAAGATTACAGTCCTTCCTACGAGCAGTACTTC.

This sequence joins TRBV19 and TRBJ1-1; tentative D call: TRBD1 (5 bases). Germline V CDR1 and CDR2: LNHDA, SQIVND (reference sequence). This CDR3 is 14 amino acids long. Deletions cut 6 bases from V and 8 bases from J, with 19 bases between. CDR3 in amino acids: CASRLWKGHLEAFF. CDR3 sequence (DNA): TGTGCCAGTAGGCTCTGGAAGGGGCATCTCGAAGCTTTCTTT.

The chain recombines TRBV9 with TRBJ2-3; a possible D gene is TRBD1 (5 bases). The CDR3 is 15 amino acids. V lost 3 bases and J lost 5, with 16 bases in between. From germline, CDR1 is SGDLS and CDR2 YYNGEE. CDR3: CASSANQGRGDTQYF. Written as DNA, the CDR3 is TGTGCCAGCAGCGCGAACCAGGGTCGAGGAGATACGCAGTATTTT.